These T cell receptor beta chains were read from a single sample in a study of blood T cells in healthy people across ages. TCRdb used MiXCR to reprocess the 5' RACE reads, holding one entry per CDR3 protein. The sample carries more than 650,000 distinct CDR3 sequences, about a fifth recorded once. The sample consisted of blood. Receptors originate from a man in his 70s in good health. Both conserved end residues are part of each CDR3. The D gene is left open where the match is weak. Some rows mark clone size as missing; the rest say once, few, many or name a class of expanded clone.

-	few	TRBJ2-3	TRBV30	CAWRPSGRSTDTQYF	TGTGCCTGGAGGCCCTCGGGTCGTAGCACAGATACGCAGTATTTT
-	-	TRBJ1-4	TRBV10-3	CAISETTVGEKLFF	TGTGCCATCAGTGAGACCACAGTGGGGGAAAAACTGTTTTTT
-	-	TRBJ1-4	TRBV3-1	CAGSPSTNEKLFF	TGTGCCGGCAGCCCCTCTACTAATGAAAAACTGTTTTTT
-	-	TRBJ2-1	TRBV5-1	CASSLSSHPPFF	TGCGCCAGCAGCTTGAGTAGTCATCCCCCGTTCTTC
TRBD1	few	TRBJ1-1	TRBV7-9	CASRDRGKTEAFF	TGTGCCAGCCGCGACAGGGGGAAAACTGAAGCTTTCTTT
-	-	TRBJ1-4	TRBV20-1	CSARDGSGTSKLFF	TGCAGTGCTAGAGACGGATCCGGGACCAGTAAACTGTTTTTT
-	few	TRBJ2-7	TRBV6-1	CASSAGQSLYEQYF	TGTGCCAGCAGCGCCGGACAGAGCCTTTACGAGCAGTACTTC
TRBD2	many	TRBJ2-1	TRBV6-5	CASSSGGGTYNEQFF	TGTGCCAGCAGCTCGGGGGGTGGAACCTACAATGAGCAGTTCTTC
-	-	TRBJ2-1	TRBV3-1	CASSQVYRDGHNEQFF	TGTGCCAGCAGCCAGGTTTACAGGGACGGCCACAATGAGCAGTTCTTC
-	few	TRBJ2-5	TRBV25-1	CASSEGQGRETQYF	TGTGCCAGCAGTGAAGGTCAGGGACGGGAGACCCAGTACTTC
-	few	TRBJ2-3	TRBV15	CATSRDPVAGLRSDTQYF	TGTGCCACCAGCAGAGATCCCGTGGCAGGGTTGAGGTCAGATACGCAGTATTTT
-	many	TRBJ2-3	TRBV20-1	CSGGDSTDTQYF	TGCAGCGGAGGGGACTCCACAGATACGCAGTATTTT
TRBD2	few	TRBJ2-1	TRBV20-1	CSAMRTSGGLYNEQFF	TGCAGTGCTATGCGGACTAGCGGGGGCCTCTACAATGAGCAGTTCTTC
-	few	TRBJ2-3	TRBV5-1	CASSRGESVGTDTQYF	TGCGCCAGCAGTAGGGGGGAATCGGTGGGCACAGATACGCAGTATTTT
-	many	TRBJ2-3	TRBV29-1	CSVEDRVGASTDTQYF	TGCAGCGTTGAAGATCGTGTGGGCGCTAGCACAGATACGCAGTATTTT
-	-	TRBJ2-3	TRBV13	CASSLVGRRGTTDTQYF	TGTGCCAGCAGCTTAGTTGGTCGGAGGGGAACCACAGATACGCAGTATTTT
TRBD1	-	TRBJ2-1	TRBV29-1	CSARSGTGGNEQFF	TGCAGCGCTCGATCCGGGACAGGGGGTAATGAGCAGTTCTTC
-	few	TRBJ1-3	TRBV9	CASSIRRRGNTIYF	TGTGCCAGCAGCATCCGACGGCGGGGGAACACCATATATTTT
-	few	TRBJ1-5	TRBV28	CASSPSDWSNQPQHF	TGTGCCAGCAGCCCTAGTGATTGGAGCAATCAGCCCCAGCATTTT
-	-	TRBJ1-5	TRBV7-6	CASSPRVGPQHF	TGTGCCAGCAGCCCGAGGGTAGGGCCCCAGCATTTT
-	-	TRBJ2-4	TRBV12-3/TRBV12-4	CASSLTSGNIQYF	TGTGCCAGCAGCCTTACTAGTGGAAACATTCAGTACTTC
TRBD1	few	TRBJ1-2	TRBV5-6	CASSLLGQGDYGYTF	TGTGCCAGCAGCTTGTTGGGACAGGGCGACTATGGCTACACCTTC
TRBD1	-	TRBJ2-1	TRBV6-5	CASRYGTVNEQFF	TGTGCCAGCAGGTATGGGACAGTTAATGAGCAGTTCTTC
-	once	TRBJ2-3	TRBV7-3	CASSQGAQPTDTQYF	TGTGCCAGCAGTCAAGGGGCGCAACCCACAGATACGCAGTATTTT
TRBD1	-	TRBJ2-1	TRBV15	CATSRDWAGGKDSWQFF	TGTGCCACCAGCAGAGATTGGGCAGGGGGAAAAGATTCGTGGCAGTTCTTC
TRBD1	few	TRBJ1-2	TRBV25-1	CASSEIRGRDGYTF	TGTGCCAGCAGTGAAATCAGGGGGCGTGATGGCTACACCTTC
TRBD2	-	TRBJ2-3	TRBV6-2/TRBV6-3	CASSYRQTSGVNTDTQYF	TGTGCCAGCAGTTATAGGCAGACTAGCGGGGTGAACACAGATACGCAGTATTTT
-	few	TRBJ2-4	TRBV3-1	CASSLSGVSKNIQYF	TGTGCCAGCAGCCTATCAGGGGTTTCGAAAAACATTCAGTACTTC
-	-	TRBJ2-1	TRBV3-1	CASSLRHSYNEQFF	TGTGCCAGCAGCCTCCGCCACTCCTACAATGAGCAGTTCTTC
-	-	TRBJ1-2	TRBV5-1	CASSLVPGQLNYGYTF	TGCGCCAGCAGCTTGGTTCCCGGACAGCTTAACTATGGCTACACCTTC
TRBD1	few	TRBJ2-2	TRBV7-2	CASSHDRVNGELFF	TGTGCCAGCAGCCATGACAGGGTTAACGGGGAGCTGTTTTTT